What follows describes a single TCR beta chain. Its matching antigen is unknown. The V and J ends lost 6 bases and 6 bases, in that order; junction bases with no gene match: 7. There are 13 residues in the CDR3. Germline V CDR1 and CDR2: SNHLY, FYNNEI. This record comes from a study of cytomegalovirus exposure and HLA in healthy donors. Overall study: An analysis done earlier identified about 100 million unique TCR beta sequences from about 180 million T cells. Study-wide results and limits: Among TCR sequences, most were rare, though some public TCRs appeared in many donors.

It was with 60 Vbeta and 13 Jbeta primers that the PCR ran. In the study's own analysis: A later analysis counted 80 million or so unique TCR beta chains, around 10 million shared. Clones were read by immunoSEQ multiplex PCR, and TCRdb kept only the in-frame ones, dropping some. That table gives V, J and clone size, and the DNA gave D and trimming. The table includes roughly 120,000 clones, roughly 80% detected once. The sequenced sample was PBMCs. V and J are TRBV2 and TRBJ1-2; TRBD1 matches 7 bases. This receptor was identified in a woman aged 40 to 50 in good health and CMV-seropositive. Here the CDR3 reads CASRDQGENGYTF. CDR3 nucleotides: TGTGCCAGCAGAGACCAGGGGGAAAATGGCTACACCTTC.